The T cell receptor beta chain described here comes from a study of blood T cell repertoires in COVID-19. Study details: Samples representing acute and convalescent COVID-19 were sourced from the United States, Italy and Spain. T cells, B-cell-depleted T cells, or PBMCs provided the cDNA or gDNA that served as material.

In the study's own analysis: Estimation of nucleated cell counts was performed using reference gene primer amplification. The method was immunoSEQ multiplex PCR; TCRdb's version includes in-frame clones alone and lacks a portion of them. Clone size and V and J calls were adopted from that table, with D and trimming inferred from the DNA. The sample yields approximately 250,000 clones, 83% seen once. Source material: peripheral blood. The receptor comes from a human donor in a cohort sampled during active COVID-19.

This CDR3 reads CASSTLTSGAYNEQFF. The CDR3 DNA is TGCGCCAGCAGTACCCTTACTAGCGGAGCCTACAATGAGCAGTTCTTC. V usage is TRBV10-2 and J usage is TRBJ2-1, with 8 nucleotides matching TRBD2. The CDR3 length is 16 residues. With 5 bases clipped from V and 2 bases from J, the junction kept 8 bases outside the gene matches. Germline values: CDR1 WSHSY, CDR2 SAAADI.